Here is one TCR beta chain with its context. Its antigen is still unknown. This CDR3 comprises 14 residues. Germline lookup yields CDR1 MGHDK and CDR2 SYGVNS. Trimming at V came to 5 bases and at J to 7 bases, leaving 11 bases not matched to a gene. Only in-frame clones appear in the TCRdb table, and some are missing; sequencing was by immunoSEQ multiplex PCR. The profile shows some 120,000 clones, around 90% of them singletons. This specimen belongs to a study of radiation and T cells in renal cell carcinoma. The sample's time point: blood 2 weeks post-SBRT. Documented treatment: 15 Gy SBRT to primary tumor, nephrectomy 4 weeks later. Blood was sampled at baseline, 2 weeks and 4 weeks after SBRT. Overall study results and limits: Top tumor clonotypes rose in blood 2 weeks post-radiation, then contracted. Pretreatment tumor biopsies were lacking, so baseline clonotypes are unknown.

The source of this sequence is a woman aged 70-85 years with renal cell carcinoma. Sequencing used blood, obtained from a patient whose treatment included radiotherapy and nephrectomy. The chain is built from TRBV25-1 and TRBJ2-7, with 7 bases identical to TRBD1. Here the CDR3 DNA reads TGTGCCAGCAGTTTCGGCAGGTCGACAGGGGAGCAGTACTTC. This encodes CASSFGRSTGEQYF.